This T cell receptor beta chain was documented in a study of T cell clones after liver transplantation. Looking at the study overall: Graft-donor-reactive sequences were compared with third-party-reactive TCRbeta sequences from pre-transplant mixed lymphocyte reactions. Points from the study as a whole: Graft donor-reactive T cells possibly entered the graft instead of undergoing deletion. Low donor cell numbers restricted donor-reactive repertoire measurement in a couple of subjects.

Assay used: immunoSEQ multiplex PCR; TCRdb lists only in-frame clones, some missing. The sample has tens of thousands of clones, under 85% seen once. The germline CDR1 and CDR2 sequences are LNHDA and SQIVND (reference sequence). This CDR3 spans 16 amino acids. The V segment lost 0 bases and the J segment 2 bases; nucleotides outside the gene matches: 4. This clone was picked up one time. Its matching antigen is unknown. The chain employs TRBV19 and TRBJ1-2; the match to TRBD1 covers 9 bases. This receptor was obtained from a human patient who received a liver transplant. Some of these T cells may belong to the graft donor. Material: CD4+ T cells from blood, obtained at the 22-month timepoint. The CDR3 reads CASSIDTGGRNYGYTF. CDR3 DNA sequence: TGTGCCAGTAGTATAGATACAGGGGGCAGAAACTATGGCTACACCTTC.